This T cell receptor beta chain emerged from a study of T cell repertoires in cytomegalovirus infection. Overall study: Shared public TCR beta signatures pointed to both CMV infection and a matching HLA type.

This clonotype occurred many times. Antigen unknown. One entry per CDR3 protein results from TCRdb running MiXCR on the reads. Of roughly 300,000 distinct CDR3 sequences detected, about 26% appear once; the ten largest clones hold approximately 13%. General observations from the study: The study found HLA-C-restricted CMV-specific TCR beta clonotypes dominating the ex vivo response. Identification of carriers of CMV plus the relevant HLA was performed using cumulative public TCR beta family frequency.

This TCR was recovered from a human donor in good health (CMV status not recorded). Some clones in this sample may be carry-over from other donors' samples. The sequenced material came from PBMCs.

The CDR3 is CASSSLAGGSDTQYF. The CDR3 nucleotides read TGTGCCAGCAGCTCCCTAGCGGGAGGGTCAGATACGCAGTATTTT. J is TRBJ2-3 and V is TRBV7-2; 12 bases fit TRBD2. CDR1 SGHTA and CDR2 FQGNSA come from the germline V gene. The CDR3 covers 15 residues. J lost 4 bases, V lost 4 bases, and 3 bases had no gene match.